The rows below give T cell receptor beta chains drawn from one sample of a study of blood T cell repertoires in COVID-19. Assay: immunoSEQ multiplex PCR; the TCRdb copy retains only in-frame clones and omits some. The sample yields about 130,000 clones, roughly 86% seen once. The source material was peripheral blood. These receptors were taken from a human donor in a cohort sampled during active COVID-19. Each CDR3 is given with its conserved first and last residue. The D gene is left open where the match is weak. The listing skips clone size in some rows; elsewhere it reads once, few, many or a size class.

size: -; D: -; J: TRBJ2-7; V: TRBV27; DNA: TGTGCCAGCAGTTTATCCCCAGGGTACGAGCAGTACTTC; CDR3: CASSLSPGYEQYF
size: few; D: TRBD1; J: TRBJ1-1; V: TRBV18; DNA: TGTGCCAGCTCACCGAACGTACCGGGACAGGGGGTTTTCTTT; CDR3: CASSPNVPGQGVFF
size: once; D: TRBD2; J: TRBJ2-1; V: TRBV6-2/TRBV6-3; DNA: TGTGCCAGCAGTTCTCCTTCCCGACTAGCGGGAGGCAATGAGCAGTTCTTC; CDR3: CASSSPSRLAGGNEQFF
size: -; D: -; J: TRBJ2-7; V: TRBV6-2/TRBV6-3; DNA: TGTGCCAGCAGTTATGACTCCCCCGTTTCCTACGAGCAGTACTTC; CDR3: CASSYDSPVSYEQYF
size: -; D: -; J: TRBJ1-1; V: TRBV19; DNA: TGTGCCAGTAGGGCTAGGGCGGACATTACTAACACTGAAGCTTTCTTT; CDR3: CASRARADITNTEAFF
size: -; D: -; J: TRBJ1-6; V: TRBV2; DNA: TGTGCCAGCGTAGCAGCGATCTATAATTCACCCCTCCACTTT; CDR3: CASVAAIYNSPLHF
size: -; D: -; J: TRBJ1-2; V: TRBV6-1; DNA: TGTGCCAGCAGTGAGACACCCGGTTCCTATGGCTACACCTTC; CDR3: CASSETPGSYGYTF
size: -; D: TRBD2; J: TRBJ2-5; V: TRBV2; DNA: TGTGCCGGTGGACTAGCGGGAGGGCGGGCGTACTTC; CDR3: CAGGLAGGRAYF
size: -; D: -; J: TRBJ2-1; V: TRBV20-1; DNA: -; CDR3: CSASLGTGGPGNEQFF
size: -; D: TRBD1; J: TRBJ2-3; V: TRBV7-2; DNA: TGTGCCAGCAGCTTACGGGCAACCGGGACAGGGGGGTCCGCAGATACGCAGTATTTT; CDR3: CASSLRATGTGGSADTQYF
size: -; D: -; J: TRBJ2-2; V: TRBV11-2; DNA: TGTGCCAGCAGCTTACAACCGACTAGTACCGGGGAGCTGTTTTTT; CDR3: CASSLQPTSTGELFF
size: -; D: -; J: TRBJ1-5; V: TRBV7-2; DNA: TGTGCCAGCAGCCCAATTCCCTCAGAATATAGCAATCAGCCCCAGCATTTT; CDR3: CASSPIPSEYSNQPQHF
size: -; D: TRBD2; J: TRBJ2-1; V: TRBV28; DNA: TGTGCCAGCAGTCCAACACCGACTAGCGGGAGACACAATGAGCAGTTCTTC; CDR3: CASSPTPTSGRHNEQFF
size: -; D: -; J: TRBJ1-1; V: TRBV7-2; DNA: TGTGCCAGCAGCTCCTACAGGGACACTGAAGCTTTCTTT; CDR3: CASSSYRDTEAFF
size: -; D: TRBD2; J: TRBJ2-2; V: TRBV9; DNA: TGTGCCAGCAACCCTTCAGAATTTCGACTAGCGGGAGTAATCGGGGAGCTGTTTTTT; CDR3: CASNPSEFRLAGVIGELFF
size: -; D: -; J: TRBJ2-3; V: TRBV24-1; DNA: TGTGCCACCAGTGATTTGGCAGGCAGCACAGATACGCAGTATTTT; CDR3: CATSDLAGSTDTQYF
size: -; D: -; J: TRBJ1-1; V: TRBV7-9; DNA: TGTGCCAGCAGCTCAGGGTCAGTAAACACTGAAGCTTTCTTT; CDR3: CASSSGSVNTEAFF
size: -; D: -; J: TRBJ1-2; V: TRBV7-2; DNA: TGTGCCAGCAGCTCCCACTCGACAGGACATCGGGGCTACACCTTC; CDR3: CASSSHSTGHRGYTF
size: -; D: -; J: TRBJ2-3; V: TRBV5-6; DNA: TGTGCCAGCAGCTCCGCTCGGGGGAGGCCCGGGGTTACGCAGTATTTT; CDR3: CASSSARGRPGVTQYF
size: once; D: TRBD2; J: TRBJ2-1; V: TRBV4-1; DNA: TGCGCCAGCAGCCACGAAGCGGGAGGGCAGTACAATGAGCAGTTCTTC; CDR3: CASSHEAGGQYNEQFF
size: -; D: -; J: TRBJ2-2; V: TRBV4-1; DNA: TGCGCCAGCAGCCACCCCGGGACAACCAACACCGGGGAGCTGTTTTTT; CDR3: CASSHPGTTNTGELFF
size: -; D: TRBD2; J: TRBJ2-2; V: TRBV25-1; DNA: TGTGCCAGCAGCGGACTAGCGGGAGAACGCCCATCCGGGGAGCTGTTTTTT; CDR3: CASSGLAGERPSGELFF
size: -; D: -; J: TRBJ1-1; V: TRBV28; DNA: TGTGCCAGCAGTCGGACAGCGCGCACTGAAGCTTTCTTT; CDR3: CASSRTARTEAFF
size: -; D: TRBD2; J: TRBJ2-1; V: TRBV5-4; DNA: TGTGCCAGCAGCTTAGTTAGCGGGAGCCGCAATGAGCAGTTCTTC; CDR3: CASSLVSGSRNEQFF
size: once; D: -; J: TRBJ1-1; V: TRBV7-3; DNA: TGTGCCAGCAAGGGCAGGGGGAACACTGAAGCTTTCTTT; CDR3: CASKGRGNTEAFF
size: -; D: TRBD2; J: TRBJ2-2; V: TRBV9; DNA: TGTGCCAGCAGCGTAAGGACTAGCGAAGGCGGGGAGCTGTTTTTT; CDR3: CASSVRTSEGGELFF
size: -; D: -; J: TRBJ2-6; V: TRBV11-2; DNA: TGTGCCAGCAGCGCCCAGGGGAACGGGGCCAACGTCCTGACTTTC; CDR3: CASSAQGNGANVLTF